This T cell receptor beta chain was retrieved from a study of blood T cell repertoires in COVID-19. The CDR3 is 14 residues long. The germline V gene encodes CDR1 LNHDA and CDR2 SQIVND (reference sequence). Trimming pared 6 bases from V and 0 bases from J, leaving 9 bases between. Here immunoSEQ multiplex PCR was the method, and the copy in TCRdb shows in-frame clones only, minus some. The table shows 200,000 to 250,000 clones, with about nine tenths occurring only once. Sequencing was done on a sample of PBMCs or T cells enriched from blood (not recorded which). The V gene is TRBV19, the J gene TRBJ2-1; TRBD1 is a possible D gene (6 bases). The TCR was taken from a woman aged 45-59 years in a cohort exposed to, infected with or recovered from COVID-19 (not recorded which). CDR3 sequence reads: CASRGGRSYNEQFF. Written as DNA, the CDR3 is TGTGCCAGTAGAGGGGGACGCTCCTACAATGAGCAGTTCTTC.